The TCR beta chain under discussion was sequenced for a study of blood T cells in healthy people across ages. Study-wide points: CMV status of donors was not determined, possibly confounding expanded clonotype changes.

Remarks on this clonotype: What it recognizes is unknown.

Primed by a sample-barcoded 5' primer and a J-beta primer mix, a second PCR proceeded for about 6 to 12 cycles. Each CDR3 protein is one row after TCRdb ran MiXCR on the 5' RACE reads. The table has around 1,600,000 distinct CDR3 sequences, 40% to 45% seen once. Trimming took off 6 bases at V and 0 bases at J, with 9 bases between the two ends. Germline V gene lookup returns CDR1 SGHAT and CDR2 FQNNGV. The CDR3 sequence is 14 residues long. This sequence joins TRBV11-2 and TRBJ2-1; no clear D. The sample comprised blood. This TCR was sampled from a woman younger than 35 in good health. CDR3 sequence (DNA): TGTGCCAGCAGGAAGGGCAGCTCCTACAATGAGCAGTTCTTC. Amino acids: CASRKGSSYNEQFF. The complete variable domain, with remaining parts taken from reference TRBV11-2 and TRBJ2-1, reads EAGVAQSPRYKIIEKRQSVAFWCNPISGHATLYWYQQILGQGPKLLIQFQNNGVVDDSQLPKDRFSAERLKGVDSTLKIQPAKLEDSAVYLCASRKGSSYNEQFFGPGTRLTVL.